The source of this T cell receptor (beta chain) is a study of T cell responses to AZD1222 COVID-19 vaccine. Study as a whole: Second-dose recipients at about 4 or about 12 weeks were treated as one pooled group. Whole-study findings and limits: Repertoires in all cases were sampled only once the peak T cell response had passed. Reportedly, close to half of spike-specific TCRs are directed against unmutated variant regions. The sample set comprised mostly white British donors with more females, and clonal diversity was possibly underestimated.

Of note for this clone: The antigen is unknown.

The data were produced by immunoSEQ multiplex PCR, yet TCRdb's version contains in-frame clones alone and is incomplete. The profile shows roughly 120,000 clones, approximately 90% of them singletons. Germline V CDR1 and CDR2: MNHEY, SMNVEV (reference sequence). This CDR3 is built from 13 residues. V was clipped by 5 bases and J by 5 bases, with 12 bases between them. The source is an adult in good health. The sample here was peripheral blood, taken on day 0 of AZD1222 vaccination. The V call is TRBV27, the J call TRBJ1-1; possibly TRBD1 for D (6 bases). Here the CDR3 DNA reads TGTGCCAGCAGTCTACAGGGAGAGACTGAAGCTTTCTTT. As protein: CASSLQGETEAFF.